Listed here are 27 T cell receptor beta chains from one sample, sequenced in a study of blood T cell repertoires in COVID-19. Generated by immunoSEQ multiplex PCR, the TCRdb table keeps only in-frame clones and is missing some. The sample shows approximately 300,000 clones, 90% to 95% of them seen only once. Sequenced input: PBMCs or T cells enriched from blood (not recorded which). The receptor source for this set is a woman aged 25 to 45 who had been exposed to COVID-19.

The DNA of the CDR3 is TGTGCCAGCAGCATCGGACTAGCCCCCGAGGGGGAGCTGTTTTTT. Its protein product is CASSIGLAPEGELFF. The V and J genes are TRBV9 and TRBJ2-2, with 8 bases aligning to TRBD2. V gave up 4 bases and J gave up 8 bases; unmatched junction bases: 10. The germline CDR1 and CDR2 sequences are SGDLS and YYNGEE. The CDR3 sequence is 15 residues long.

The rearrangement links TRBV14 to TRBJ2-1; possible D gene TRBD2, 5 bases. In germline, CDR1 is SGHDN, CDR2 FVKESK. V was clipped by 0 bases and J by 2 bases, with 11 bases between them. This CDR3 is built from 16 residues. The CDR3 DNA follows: TGTGCCAGCAGCCAAGATTTCGACGGGGCCTACAATGAGCAGTTCTTC. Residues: CASSQDFDGAYNEQFF.

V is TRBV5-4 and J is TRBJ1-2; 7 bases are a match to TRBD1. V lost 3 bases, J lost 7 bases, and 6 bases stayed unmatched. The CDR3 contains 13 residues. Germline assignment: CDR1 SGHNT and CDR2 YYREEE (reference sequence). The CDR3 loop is CASSYTGESGYTF. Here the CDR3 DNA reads TGTGCCAGCAGCTATACAGGGGAGAGTGGCTACACCTTC. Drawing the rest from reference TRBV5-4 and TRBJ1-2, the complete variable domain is ETGVTQSPTHLIKTRGQQVTLRCSSQSGHNTVSWYQQALGQGPQFIFQYYREEENGRGNFPPRFSGLQFPNYSSELNVNALELDDSALYLCASSYTGESGYTFGSGTRLTVV.

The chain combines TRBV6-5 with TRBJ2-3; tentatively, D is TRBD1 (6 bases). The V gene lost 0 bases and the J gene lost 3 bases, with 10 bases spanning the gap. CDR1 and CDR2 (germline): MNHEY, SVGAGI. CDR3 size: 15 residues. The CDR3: CASSYSGAETDTQYF. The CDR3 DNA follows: TGTGCCAGCAGTTACTCGGGGGCCGAAACAGATACGCAGTATTTT.

Here the CDR3 reads CASSEVVGNTIYF. The CDR3 bases are TGTGCCAGCAGTGAGGTAGTGGGAAACACCATATATTTT. The chain joins TRBV6-1 to TRBJ1-3; no reliable D call. Per germline, CDR1 MNHNS and CDR2 SASEGT. Trimming stripped 3 bases from V and 4 bases from J, with 7 bases between. The CDR3 sequence is 13 residues long.

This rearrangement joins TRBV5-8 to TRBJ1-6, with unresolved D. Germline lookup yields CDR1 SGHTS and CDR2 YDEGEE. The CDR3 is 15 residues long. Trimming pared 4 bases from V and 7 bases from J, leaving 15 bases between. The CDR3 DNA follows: TGTGCCAGCAGCGTCGTAGAGGCGACCAATTCACCCCTCCACTTT. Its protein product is CASSVVEATNSPLHF.

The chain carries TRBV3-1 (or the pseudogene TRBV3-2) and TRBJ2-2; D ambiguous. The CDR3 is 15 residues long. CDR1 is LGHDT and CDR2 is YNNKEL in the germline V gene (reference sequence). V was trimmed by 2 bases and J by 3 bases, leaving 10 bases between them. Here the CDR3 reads CASSQSTVYTGELFF. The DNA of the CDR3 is TGTGCCAGCAGCCAATCCACAGTCTACACCGGGGAGCTGTTTTTT.

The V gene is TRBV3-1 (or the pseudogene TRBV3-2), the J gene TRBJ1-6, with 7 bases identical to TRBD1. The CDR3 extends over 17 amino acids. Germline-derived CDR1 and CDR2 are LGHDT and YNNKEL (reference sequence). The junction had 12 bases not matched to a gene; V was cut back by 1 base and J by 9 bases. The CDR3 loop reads CASSQGRVGGAGSPLHF. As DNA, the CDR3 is TGTGCCAGCAGCCAAGGCCGGGTAGGGGGCGCAGGTTCACCCCTCCACTTT.

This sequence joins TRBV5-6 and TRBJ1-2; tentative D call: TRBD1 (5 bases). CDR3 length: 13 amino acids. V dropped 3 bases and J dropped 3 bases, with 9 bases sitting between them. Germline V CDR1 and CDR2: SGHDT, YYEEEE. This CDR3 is CASSSQAHYGYTF. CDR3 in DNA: TGTGCCAGCAGCTCACAGGCACACTATGGCTACACCTTC.

CDR3 DNA sequence: TGTGCCAGTAGTAGTCAGGGGGTGGAGACCCAGTACTTC. It translates to CASSSQGVETQYF. This chain links TRBV19 with TRBJ2-5; 7 nucleotides agree with TRBD1. The CDR3 is 13 residues long. J was trimmed by 5 bases and V by 4 bases; bases with no gene match: 4. Germline CDR1 LNHDA, CDR2 SQIVND (reference sequence).

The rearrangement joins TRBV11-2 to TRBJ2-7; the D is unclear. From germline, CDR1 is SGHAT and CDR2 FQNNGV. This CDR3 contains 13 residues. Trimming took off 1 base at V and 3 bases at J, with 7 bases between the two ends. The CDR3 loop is CASSLAGIYEQYF. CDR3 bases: TGTGCCAGCAGCTTAGCAGGTATCTACGAGCAGTACTTC.

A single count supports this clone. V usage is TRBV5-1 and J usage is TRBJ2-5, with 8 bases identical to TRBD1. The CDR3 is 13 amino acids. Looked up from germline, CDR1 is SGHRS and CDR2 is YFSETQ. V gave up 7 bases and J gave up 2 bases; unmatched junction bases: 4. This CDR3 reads CASCRQGQETQYF. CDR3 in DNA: TGCGCCAGCTGCCGACAGGGGCAAGAGACCCAGTACTTC.

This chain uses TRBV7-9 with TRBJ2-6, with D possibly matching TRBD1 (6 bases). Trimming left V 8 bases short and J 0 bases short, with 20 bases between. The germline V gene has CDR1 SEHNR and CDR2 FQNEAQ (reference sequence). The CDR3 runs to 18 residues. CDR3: CASGLRPGQFSGANVLTF. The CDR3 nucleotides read TGTGCCAGCGGGCTTCGGCCCGGACAGTTCTCTGGGGCCAACGTCCTGACTTTC.

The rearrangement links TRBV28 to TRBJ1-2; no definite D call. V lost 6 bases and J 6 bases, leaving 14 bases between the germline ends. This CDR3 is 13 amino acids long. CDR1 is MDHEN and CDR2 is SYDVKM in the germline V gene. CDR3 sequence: CASRAPGQHGYTF. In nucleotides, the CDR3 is TGTGCCAGCAGGGCCCCGGGTCAGCATGGCTACACCTTC.

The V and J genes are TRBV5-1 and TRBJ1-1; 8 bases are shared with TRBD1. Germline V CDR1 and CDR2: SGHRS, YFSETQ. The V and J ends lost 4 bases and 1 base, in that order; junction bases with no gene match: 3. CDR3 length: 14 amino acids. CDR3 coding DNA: TGCGCCAGCAGCCCACAGGGGGGGAACACTGAAGCTTTCTTT. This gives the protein CASSPQGGNTEAFF.

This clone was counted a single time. CDR3 sequence: CASNRGDYGYTF. As DNA, the CDR3 is TGTGCCAGCAACAGGGGGGACTATGGCTACACCTTC. V is TRBV7-9 and J is TRBJ1-2; 8 bases are shared with TRBD1. The junction had 1 base not matched to a gene; V was cut back by 7 bases and J by 3 bases. The CDR3 is 12 amino acids. CDR1 is SEHNR and CDR2 is FQNEAQ in the germline V gene (reference sequence).

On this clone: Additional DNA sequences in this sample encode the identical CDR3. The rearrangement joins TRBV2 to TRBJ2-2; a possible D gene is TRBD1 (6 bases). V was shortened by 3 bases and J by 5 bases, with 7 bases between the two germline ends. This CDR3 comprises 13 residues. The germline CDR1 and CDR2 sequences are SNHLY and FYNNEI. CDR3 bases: TGTGCCAGCAGTGATAGGGGGACCGGGGAGCTGTTTTTT. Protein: CASSDRGTGELFF.

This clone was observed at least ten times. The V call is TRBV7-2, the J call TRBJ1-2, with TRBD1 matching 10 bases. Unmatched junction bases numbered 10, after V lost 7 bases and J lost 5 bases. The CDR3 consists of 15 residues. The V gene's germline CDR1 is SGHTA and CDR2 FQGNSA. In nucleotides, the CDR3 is TGTGCCAGCAAACAGCCGGGACAGGGGTCTTATGGCTACACCTTC. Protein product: CASKQPGQGSYGYTF.

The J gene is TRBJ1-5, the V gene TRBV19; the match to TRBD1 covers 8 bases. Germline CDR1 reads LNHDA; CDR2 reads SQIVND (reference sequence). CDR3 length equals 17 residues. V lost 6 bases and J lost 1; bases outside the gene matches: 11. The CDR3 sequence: CASSTIQGAWSNQPQHF. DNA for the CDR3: TGTGCCAGTAGCACTATTCAGGGGGCTTGGAGCAATCAGCCCCAGCATTTT. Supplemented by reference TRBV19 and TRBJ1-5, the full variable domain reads DGGITQSPKYLFRKEGQNVTLSCEQNLNHDAMYWYRQDPGQGLRLIYYSQIVNDFQKGDIAEGYSVSREKKESFPLTVTSAQKNPTAFYLCASSTIQGAWSNQPQHFGDGTRLSIL.

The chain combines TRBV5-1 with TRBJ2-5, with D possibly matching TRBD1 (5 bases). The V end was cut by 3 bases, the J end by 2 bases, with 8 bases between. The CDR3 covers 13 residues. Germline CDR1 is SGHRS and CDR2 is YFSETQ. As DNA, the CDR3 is TGCGCCAGCAGCTATGACAGACAAGAGACCCAGTACTTC. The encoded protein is CASSYDRQETQYF. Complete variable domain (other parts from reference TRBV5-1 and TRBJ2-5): KAGVTQTPRYLIKTRGQQVTLSCSPISGHRSVSWYQQTPGQGLQFLFEYFSETQRNKGNFPGRFSGRQFSNSRSEMNVSTLELGDSALYLCASSYDRQETQYFGPGTRLLVL.

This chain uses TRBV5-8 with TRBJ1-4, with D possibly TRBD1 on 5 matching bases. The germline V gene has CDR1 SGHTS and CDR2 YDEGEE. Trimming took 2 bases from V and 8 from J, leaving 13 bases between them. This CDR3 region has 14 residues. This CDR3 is CASSFQLRGEKLFF. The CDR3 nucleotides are TGTGCCAGCAGCTTTCAGCTAAGGGGAGAAAAACTGTTTTTT.

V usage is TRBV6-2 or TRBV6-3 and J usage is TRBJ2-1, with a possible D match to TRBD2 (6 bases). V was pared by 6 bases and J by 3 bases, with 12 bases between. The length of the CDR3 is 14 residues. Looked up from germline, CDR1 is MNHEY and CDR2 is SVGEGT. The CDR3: CASSWDGGYNEQFF. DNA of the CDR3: TGTGCCAGCAGCTGGGACGGGGGCTACAATGAGCAGTTCTTC.

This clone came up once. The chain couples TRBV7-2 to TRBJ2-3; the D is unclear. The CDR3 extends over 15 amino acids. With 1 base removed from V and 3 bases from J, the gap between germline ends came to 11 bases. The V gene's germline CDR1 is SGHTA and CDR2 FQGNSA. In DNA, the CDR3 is TGTGCCAGCAGCTTAGTCGGTCCCTTAACAGATACGCAGTATTTT. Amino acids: CASSLVGPLTDTQYF. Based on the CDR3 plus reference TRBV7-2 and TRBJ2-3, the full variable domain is GAGVSQSPSNKVTEKGKDVELRCDPISGHTALYWYRQSLGQGLEFLIYFQGNSAPDKSGLPSDRFSAERTGGSVSTLTIQRTQQEDSAVYLCASSLVGPLTDTQYFGPGTRLTVL.

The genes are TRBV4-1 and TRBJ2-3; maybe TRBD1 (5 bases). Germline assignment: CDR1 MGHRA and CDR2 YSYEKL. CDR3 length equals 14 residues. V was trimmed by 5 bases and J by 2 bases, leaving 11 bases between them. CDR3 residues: CASSETVSTDTQYF. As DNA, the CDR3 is TGCGCCAGCAGCGAGACAGTTTCCACAGATACGCAGTATTTT.

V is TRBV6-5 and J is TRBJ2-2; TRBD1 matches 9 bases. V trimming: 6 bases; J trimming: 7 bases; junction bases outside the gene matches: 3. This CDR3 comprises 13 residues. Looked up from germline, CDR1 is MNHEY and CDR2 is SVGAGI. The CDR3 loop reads CASSRQGGGELFF. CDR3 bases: TGTGCCAGCAGCAGACAGGGGGGCGGGGAGCTGTTTTTT.

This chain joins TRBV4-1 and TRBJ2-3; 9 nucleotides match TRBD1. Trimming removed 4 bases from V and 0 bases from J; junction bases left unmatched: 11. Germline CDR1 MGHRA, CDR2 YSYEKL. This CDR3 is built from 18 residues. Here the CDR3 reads CASSPTGGRTTSTDTQYF. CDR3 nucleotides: TGCGCCAGCAGCCCCACAGGGGGCAGGACGACAAGCACAGATACGCAGTATTTT.

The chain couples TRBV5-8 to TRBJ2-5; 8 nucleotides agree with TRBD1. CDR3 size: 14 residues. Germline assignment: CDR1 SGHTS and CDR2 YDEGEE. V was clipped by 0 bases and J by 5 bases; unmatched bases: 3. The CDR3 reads CASSLGTGRETQYF. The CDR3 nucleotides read TGTGCCAGCAGCTTGGGGACAGGGCGGGAGACCCAGTACTTC.